The rows below give T cell receptor beta chains drawn from one sample of a study of blood T cell repertoires in COVID-19. Method: immunoSEQ multiplex PCR; TCRdb's copy keeps in-frame clones and lacks some. The table records over 250,000 clones, 70% to 90% of them present only once. The sample was PBMCs or T cells enriched from blood (not recorded which). Every receptor here comes from a woman in her sixties or seventies in a cohort exposed to, infected with or recovered from COVID-19 (not recorded which). The conserved cysteine and the conserved F or W are not part of the CDR3 here. The order of the fields is D gene, V gene, CDR3 protein. D genes are given only for firm matches.

NA | TRBV5-4 | ASSGGSAGTQH
TRBD1 | TRBV7-9 | ASSPYRGQGFRVSEQY
NA | TRBV2 | ASTGRGRETQY
TRBD1 | TRBV6-5 | ASSQGEKETQY
NA | TRBV19 | ASSILPGPQETQY
NA | TRBV27 | ASSSIASTDTQY
NA | TRBV2 | ASARNTDTQY
NA | TRBV18 | ASSPPPQGRGYT
TRBD1 | TRBV19 | ASSIALGTGAYEQY
NA | TRBV11-2 | ASSLDPTAGPQH
NA | TRBV6-5 | ASSRTALVFYEQY
TRBD1 | TRBV6-5 | ASSSSTGGQTGELF
NA | TRBV9 | ASSVAGSGNTIY
TRBD2 | TRBV3-1/TRBV3-2 | ASSQEGLAGGGTDTQY
TRBD2 | TRBV6-2/TRBV6-3 | ASSSSSGRFGETQY
TRBD1 | TRBV5-6 | ASSSIVGGIRQETQY
NA | TRBV30 | AWGKTGIHQPQH
NA | TRBV28 | ASSLYFYEQY
NA | TRBV7-9 | ASSGGQPYNEQF
NA | TRBV18 | ASSDRGEQY
NA | TRBV7-9 | ASSRTGYYEQY
NA | TRBV19 | ASSIATGQNTGELF
TRBD2 | TRBV18 | ASAYRLAGDPNEQF
TRBD1 | TRBV5-1 | ASSSTGEGATEAF
TRBD1 | TRBV10-1 | ASSESRQGGGEQF
TRBD1 | TRBV6-5 | ASRRQGESSPLH
NA | TRBV6-5 | ASNRGEQY
NA | TRBV9 | ASSVDGGAGTFNYGYT
TRBD2 | TRBV4-2 | ASTVTSLSGSPHEQF
NA | TRBV2 | ASSDRTGGAKNEAF
TRBD2 | TRBV30 | AWSRSGVADTQY
TRBD2 | TRBV28 | ASLNPGLVPHNEQF
TRBD1 | TRBV19 | ASRGTGESPLH
TRBD2 | TRBV7-6 | ASSSGLAGALGDYEQY
NA | TRBV7-3 | ASSLRLDSPLH
NA | TRBV24-1 | ATAVGGPATQY
NA | TRBV11-2 | ASSLRRGAYEQY
TRBD2 | TRBV3-1/TRBV3-2 | ASSQVGGVSLSRRYNEQF
NA | TRBV28 | ASRPRQKSNTEAF
NA | TRBV10-3 | AISPGAGASNSPLH
TRBD2 | TRBV7-2 | ASSPRLAGGYNEQF
TRBD1 | TRBV27 | ASSTRQGRSEAF
NA | TRBV5-1 | ASSLEGEKVGAF
TRBD1 | TRBV18 | ASSEQGAGANVLT
TRBD2 | TRBV6-1 | ASSLREGEQF
TRBD1 | TRBV7-2 | ASSQEGQGGYT
TRBD1 | TRBV5-1 | ASSQPPGQTQDTQY
NA | TRBV21-1 | ASSNRSCCGHAEAF
NA | TRBV3-1/TRBV3-2 | ASSRHGQEQF
NA | TRBV29-1 | SVEPGASGNTIY
NA | TRBV19 | ATLGGASLGQPQH